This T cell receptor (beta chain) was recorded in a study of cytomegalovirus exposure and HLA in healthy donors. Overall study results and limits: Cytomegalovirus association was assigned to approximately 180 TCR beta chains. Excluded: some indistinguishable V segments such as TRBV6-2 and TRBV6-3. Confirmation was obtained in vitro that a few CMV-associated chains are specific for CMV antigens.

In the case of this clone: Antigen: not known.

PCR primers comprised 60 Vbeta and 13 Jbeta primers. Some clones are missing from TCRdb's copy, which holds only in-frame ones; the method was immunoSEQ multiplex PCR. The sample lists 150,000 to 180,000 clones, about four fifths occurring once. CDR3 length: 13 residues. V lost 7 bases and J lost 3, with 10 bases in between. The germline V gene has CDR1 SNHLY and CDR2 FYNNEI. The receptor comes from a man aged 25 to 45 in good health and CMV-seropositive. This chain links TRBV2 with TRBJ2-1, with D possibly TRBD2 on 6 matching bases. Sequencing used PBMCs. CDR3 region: CASMVSGYNEQFF. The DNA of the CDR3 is TGTGCCAGCATGGTTAGCGGCTACAATGAGCAGTTCTTC.